This T cell receptor beta chain was found in a study of shared T cell receptors in the human thymus. Produced via immunoSEQ multiplex PCR; TCRdb's table is partial and in-frame only. This sample has approximately 730,000 clones, with 80% to 90% found just once. This sample also belongs to another study, concerning human thymus T cells. That source notes: The donors were infants in Finland with congenital heart defects, otherwise immunologically healthy. Resections removed during corrective heart surgery provided the thymus tissue used. Thymic as well as blood repertoires seemed to favor certain V and J genes unevenly. Unrelated individuals had highly overlapping thymic repertoires, as reported in related research.

Specimen: thymocytes. The sequence was collected from a girl less than two years old with a congenital heart defect.

The CDR3 here is CASSWDRGLNRTEAFF. The CDR3 bases are TGTGCCAGCAGCTGGGACAGGGGGCTGAACAGGACTGAAGCTTTCTTT. The rearrangement joins TRBV5-6 to TRBJ1-1; 12 nucleotides agree with TRBD1. The V and J ends lost 3 bases and 5 bases, in that order; junction bases with no gene match: 8. The germline V gene has CDR1 SGHDT and CDR2 YYEEEE. The CDR3 runs to 16 residues.